This T cell receptor beta chain was documented in a study of cytomegalovirus exposure and HLA in healthy donors. Study summary: The approximately 120 validation repertoires were reported in a later analysis to have been generated on the same platform as the roughly 670 first-cohort repertoires. Overall study findings and caveats: Investigators reported 164 TCR beta chains as tied to cytomegalovirus. Reported results showed that the classifier diagnosed cytomegalovirus status with high specificity and sensitivity. Through in vitro validation, three CMV-associated chains were shown to be specific for CMV antigens.

The CDR3 sequence is 16 residues long. V was clipped by 3 bases and J by 3 bases, with 18 bases between them. Germline CDR1 is SGHDT and CDR2 is YYEEEE. On this clone itself: Antigen: not known. In the same sample, other DNA sequences code for this CDR3.

TCRdb keeps only in-frame clones here, not all; method: immunoSEQ multiplex PCR. The sample lists approximately 59,000 clones; 93% were seen once. The clonotype comes from a woman aged 18-29 years in good health and CMV-seropositive. The chain uses TRBV5-6 and TRBJ1-1; D remains ambiguous. The sequencing input was PBMCs. The CDR3 sequence is CASSSTPRSMDTEAFF. As DNA, the CDR3 is TGTGCCAGCAGCTCTACTCCAAGATCGATGGACACTGAAGCTTTCTTT.